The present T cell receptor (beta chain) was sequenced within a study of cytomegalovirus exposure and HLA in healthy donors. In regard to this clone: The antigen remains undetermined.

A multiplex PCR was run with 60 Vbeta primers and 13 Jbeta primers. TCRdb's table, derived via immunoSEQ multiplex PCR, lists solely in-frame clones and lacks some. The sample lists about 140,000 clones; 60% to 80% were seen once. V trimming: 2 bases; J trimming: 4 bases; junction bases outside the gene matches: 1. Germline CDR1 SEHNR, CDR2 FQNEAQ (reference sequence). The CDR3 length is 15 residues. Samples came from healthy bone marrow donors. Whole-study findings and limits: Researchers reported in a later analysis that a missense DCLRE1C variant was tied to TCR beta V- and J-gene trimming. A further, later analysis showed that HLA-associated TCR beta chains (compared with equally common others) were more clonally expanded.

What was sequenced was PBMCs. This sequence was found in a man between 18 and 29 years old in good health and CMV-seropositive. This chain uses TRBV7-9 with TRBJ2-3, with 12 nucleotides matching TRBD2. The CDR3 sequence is CASSLRTSGADTQYF. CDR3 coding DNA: TGTGCCAGCAGCTTAAGGACTAGCGGGGCAGATACGCAGTATTTT.